This TCR beta chain was identified during a study of cytomegalovirus exposure and HLA in healthy donors. Amplification used 60 Vbeta primers and 13 Jbeta primers. Sequenced by immunoSEQ multiplex PCR; TCRdb stores in-frame clones only, minus some. The listing records around 70,000 clones. The CDR3 is 14 residues long. Looked up from germline, CDR1 is KGHSH and CDR2 is LQKENI. The germline V and J ends were trimmed by 4 bases and 3 bases, with 13 bases remaining between them. The sequenced sample was PBMCs. The TCR originated in a woman in her 30s in good health and CMV-seronegative. The rearrangement links TRBV18 to TRBJ2-7; D is possibly TRBD2 (6 bases). In nucleotides, the CDR3 is TGTGCCAGCTCACGAGACGACGGGGGCTACGAGCAGTACTTC. Protein: CASSRDDGGYEQYF.